This entry lists 21 T cell receptor beta chains sequenced from one sample in a study of T-cell memory formation after mild COVID-19. TCRdb used MiXCR to reprocess the 5' RACE reads, holding one entry per CDR3 protein. The repertoire holds under 400,000 distinct CDR3 sequences, with under 30% as singletons. The sample was PBMCs or a T cell subset sorted from them (not recorded which). These receptors came from an adult woman who had mild COVID-19 (a few samples of this study predate the infection). Cell type and time point are not known.

In this sample, this clonotype turned up a few times. J is TRBJ1-1 and V is TRBV4-3, with TRBD1 as a possible D gene (6 bases). Trimming took 4 bases from V and 4 from J, leaving 16 bases between them. The CDR3 totals 15 residues. Germline assignment: CDR1 LGHNA and CDR2 YSLEER. CDR3 in DNA: TGCGCCAGCAGCCCAACGGCAGGGGATTTCACTGAAGCTTTCTTT. Protein sequence: CASSPTAGDFTEAFF.

The chain employs TRBV5-6 and TRBJ2-3; D is unresolved. The CDR3 runs to 13 residues. Germline-derived CDR1 and CDR2 are SGHDT and YYEEEE. V dropped 2 bases and J dropped 4 bases, with 8 bases sitting between them. The DNA for the CDR3 is TGTGCCAGCAGCTTCGAGAGCCCAGATACGCAGTATTTT. As protein: CASSFESPDTQYF.

This clonotype turned up a few times. The chain links TRBV29-1 to TRBJ2-1, with D possibly called TRBD1 or TRBD2 (5 bases each). CDR1 and CDR2 (germline): SQVTM, ANQGSEA. V lost 3 bases and J 6 bases, leaving 15 bases between the germline ends. The CDR3 consists of 14 residues. The DNA for the CDR3 is TGCAGCGTTGAGAGGGGCCTACAAGGCAATGAGCAGTTCTTC. Translated, it gives CSVERGLQGNEQFF.

This chain uses TRBV12-3 or TRBV12-4 with TRBJ1-1; maybe TRBD1 (6 bases). Trimming took off 3 bases at V and 6 bases at J, with 14 bases between the two ends. CDR3 size: 14 residues. CDR3 loop: CASSLWGRSAEAFF. CDR3 in DNA: TGTGCCAGCAGTTTGTGGGGGCGTAGCGCTGAAGCTTTCTTT.

The sample holds a few counts of this clonotype. The chain couples TRBV5-1 to TRBJ1-3, with a tentative D call TRBD1 (5 bases). The CDR3 consists of 14 residues. With 1 base removed from V and 4 bases from J, the gap between germline ends came to 9 bases. Germline CDR1 SGHRS, CDR2 YFSETQ. CDR3 region: CASSLSGPGNTIYF. DNA of the CDR3: TGCGCCAGCAGCTTGTCAGGGCCGGGAAACACCATATATTTT.

The genes are TRBV5-1 and TRBJ2-7; 15 nucleotides agree with TRBD2. The trim removed 4 bases at V and 5 bases at J, leaving 7 bases unmatched. There are 16 residues in the CDR3. The germline gives CDR1 SGHRS, CDR2 YFSETQ. As DNA, the CDR3 is TGCGCCAGCAGCCTGGGGGGACTAGCGGGAGGTAACGAGCAGTACTTC. Translation: CASSLGGLAGGNEQYF.

The chain carries TRBV25-1 and TRBJ2-1; 11 nucleotides agree with TRBD1. With 1 base clipped from V and 4 bases from J, the junction kept 3 bases outside the gene matches. The CDR3 is 16 residues long. Germline V lookup: CDR1 MGHDK, CDR2 SYGVNS. The CDR3 protein is CASSEWGQGGYNEQFF. The CDR3, as DNA: TGTGCCAGCAGTGAATGGGGACAGGGGGGGTACAATGAGCAGTTCTTC.

This clonotype was seen only a few times. The chain carries TRBV6-6 and TRBJ1-2; TRBD1 matches 8 bases. V was clipped by 7 bases and J by 7 bases; unmatched bases: 5. Germline values: CDR1 MNHNY, CDR2 SVGAGI (reference sequence). This CDR3 region has 12 residues. CDR3 sequence (DNA): TGTGCCAGCACCATCGGGACAGGTGGCTACACCTTC. It is translated as CASTIGTGGYTF.

This chain joins TRBV20-1 and TRBJ1-5; the D gene is possibly TRBD1 (5 bases). CDR3 length: 16 amino acids. Trimming stripped 4 bases from V and 3 bases from J, with 19 bases between. Germline V gene sequence: CDR1 DFQATT, CDR2 SNEGSKA (reference sequence). DNA of the CDR3: TGCAGTGCTATGGGACGGAAGAGCTTGGACAATCAGCCCCAGCATTTT. It translates to CSAMGRKSLDNQPQHF.

This clonotype was counted ten times or more. The genes are TRBV10-3 and TRBJ2-1; the D is unclear. Per the germline V gene, CDR1 is ENHRY and CDR2 is SYGVKD. Trimming removed 3 bases at V and 0 bases at J, with 9 bases between. CDR3 length equals 15 residues. CDR3 in amino acids: CAISDIAVSYNEQFF. The CDR3 DNA is TGTGCCATCAGTGACATAGCTGTCTCCTACAATGAGCAGTTCTTC.

This clonotype was counted only a few times. This rearrangement joins TRBV10-3 to TRBJ2-1, with 13 positions matching TRBD2. This CDR3 comprises 16 residues. After removal of 5 bases from V and 5 bases from J, the junction contained 6 bases not matched to a gene. CDR1 and CDR2 (germline): ENHRY, SYGVKD. The CDR3: CAISLLAGGDNNEQFF. CDR3 nucleotides: TGTGCCATCAGTCTACTAGCGGGAGGGGACAACAATGAGCAGTTCTTC.

This clonotype was found a few times. The chain recombines TRBV3-1 with TRBJ2-3; weak D call: TRBD1 (5 bases). The length of the CDR3 is 13 residues. Trimming removed 3 bases from V and 4 bases from J, with 8 bases in between. Germline-derived CDR1 and CDR2 are LGHDT and YNNKEL (reference sequence). CDR3 sequence: CASSHSRADTQYF. The CDR3 DNA reads TGTGCCAGCAGCCATTCCAGGGCAGATACGCAGTATTTT.

The chain combines TRBV2 with TRBJ2-7; 11 nucleotides match TRBD1. The ends lost 1 base at V and 6 bases at J; junction bases unmatched: 5. Germline-derived CDR1 and CDR2 are SNHLY and FYNNEI. CDR3 length: 15 amino acids. The CDR3 DNA reads as TGTGCCAGCAGTGAAGTACGGACAGGGGGCAGCGAGCAGTACTTC. Protein product: CASSEVRTGGSEQYF.

This clonotype was observed a few times. The chain links TRBV29-1 to TRBJ2-2; tentative D call: TRBD1 (6 bases). CDR3 length: 14 amino acids. From germline, CDR1 is SQVTM and CDR2 ANQGSEA. With 5 bases removed from V and 5 bases from J, the gap between germline ends came to 15 bases. CDR3 coding DNA: TGCAGCGTTCTTACAGGGTTGACGACCGGGGAGCTGTTTTTT. It encodes CSVLTGLTTGELFF.

The sample holds a few counts of this clonotype. DNA for the CDR3: TGTGCCAGCAGCTTCCCCCGGGACCATAAAGAGACCCAGTACTTC. Encoded protein: CASSFPRDHKETQYF. The chain uses TRBV7-9 and TRBJ2-5, with D perhaps assigned TRBD1 or TRBD2 (5 bases each). V lost 3 bases and J lost 3, with 14 bases in between. CDR1 and CDR2 from the germline V gene are SEHNR and FQNEAQ (reference sequence). The CDR3 is 15 amino acids.

This clonotype was found a few times. The chain carries TRBV3-1 and TRBJ2-1; 14 bases match TRBD2. The V gene's germline CDR1 is LGHDT and CDR2 YNNKEL (reference sequence). V lost 8 bases and J lost 3; bases outside the gene matches: 0. This CDR3 contains 14 residues. CDR3 nucleotide sequence: TGTGCCAGCGGGACTAGCGGGAGCTACAATGAGCAGTTCTTC. Residues: CASGTSGSYNEQFF.

The J gene is TRBJ2-5, the V gene TRBV5-1, with 11 bases that match TRBD2. The CDR3 is 16 amino acids. V lost 0 bases and J lost 2; bases outside the gene matches: 3. Germline V lookup: CDR1 SGHRS, CDR2 YFSETQ. The DNA of the CDR3 is TGCGCCAGCAGCTTGGCTAGCGGGGGGACACAAGAGACCCAGTACTTC. It is translated as CASSLASGGTQETQYF.

The chain employs TRBV29-1 and TRBJ2-4, with TRBD1 matching over 8 bases. Germline CDR1 reads SQVTM; CDR2 reads ANQGSEA. V shed 4 bases, J shed 4 bases, and the junction held 6 bases outside the gene matches. This CDR3 comprises 14 residues. The CDR3 bases are TGCAGCGTTGCTTACAGGGGGACGAAAAACATTCAGTACTTC. Its protein product is CSVAYRGTKNIQYF.

This clonotype was detected only once. This rearrangement joins TRBV28 to TRBJ1-2, with 9 bases aligning to TRBD1. Trimming at V came to 7 bases and at J to 6 bases, leaving 12 bases not matched to a gene. Germline V gene lookup returns CDR1 MDHEN and CDR2 SYDVKM. The CDR3 is 15 amino acids. CDR3: CASKGQGHQTNGYTF. CDR3 coding DNA: TGTGCCAGCAAGGGACAGGGACATCAGACGAATGGCTACACCTTC.

This clonotype came up a few times. CDR3 sequence: CATSIRGGTPREKLFF. CDR3 DNA sequence: TGTGCCACCAGCATAAGAGGTGGGACTCCTAGGGAAAAACTGTTTTTT. V usage is TRBV15 and J usage is TRBJ1-4, with a tentative D call TRBD1 (5 bases). Trimming left V 4 bases short and J 8 bases short, with 20 bases between. Germline loops: CDR1 LNHNV, CDR2 YYDKDF (reference sequence). The CDR3 length is 16 residues.

V is TRBV7-9 and J is TRBJ2-7; 8 positions match TRBD2. The V gene end was trimmed by 0 bases and the J gene end by 4 bases; junction bases not matched to a gene: 2. Germline values: CDR1 SEHNR, CDR2 FQNEAQ (reference sequence). The CDR3 length is 14 residues. The CDR3 sequence is CASSLAGRGYEQYF. DNA for the CDR3: TGTGCCAGCAGCTTAGCCGGGAGGGGGTACGAGCAGTACTTC.